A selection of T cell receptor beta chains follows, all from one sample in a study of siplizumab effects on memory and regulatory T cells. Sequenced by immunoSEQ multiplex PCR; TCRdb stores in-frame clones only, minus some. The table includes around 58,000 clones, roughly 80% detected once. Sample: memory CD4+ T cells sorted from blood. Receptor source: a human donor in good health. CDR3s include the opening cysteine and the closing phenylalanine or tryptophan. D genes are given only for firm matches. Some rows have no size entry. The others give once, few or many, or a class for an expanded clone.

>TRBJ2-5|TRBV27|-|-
TGTGCCAGCAGTGCAACAGGCTTCGGGGGAGAGACCCAGTACTTC
CASSATGFGGETQYF
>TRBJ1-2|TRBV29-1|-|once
TGCAGCGTTGAAGATGGGCCCTTC
CSVEDGPF
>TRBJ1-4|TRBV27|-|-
TGTGCCAGCAGTCTTCGACAGAATGAAAAACTGTTTTTT
CASSLRQNEKLFF
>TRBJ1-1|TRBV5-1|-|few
TGCGCCAGCAGCTTGAGTGCCGCGGGCGTCACTGAAGCTTTCTTT
CASSLSAAGVTEAFF
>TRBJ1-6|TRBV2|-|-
TGTGCCAGCAGTGTATCATGGGATGGGAATTCACCCCTCCACTTT
CASSVSWDGNSPLHF
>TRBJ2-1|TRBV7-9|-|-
TGTGCCAGCCCCGTAGGTTCCTACAATGAGCAGTTCTTC
CASPVGSYNEQFF
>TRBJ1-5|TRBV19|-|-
TGTGCCAGTAGTATAGCCCCCCTCGGCCAGAGCAATCAGCCCCAGCATTTT
CASSIAPLGQSNQPQHF
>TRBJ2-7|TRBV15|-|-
TGTGCCACCAGCAGAGTAGAGAGCGAGCAGTACTTC
CATSRVESEQYF
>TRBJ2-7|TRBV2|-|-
TGTGCCAGCAGCGACATTCAGCCTCCCAGGCAGTACTTC
CASSDIQPPRQYF
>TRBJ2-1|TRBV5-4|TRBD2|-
TGTGCCAGCACTATTAGCGGGGTAACCTACAATGAGCAGTTCTTC
CASTISGVTYNEQFF
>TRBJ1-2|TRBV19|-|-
TGTGCCAGTAGTGCGGAGGCAGGGGCCAACTTC
CASSAEAGANF
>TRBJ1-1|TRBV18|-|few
TGTGCCAGCTCACCACCGGGCCGCGGAGCTTTCTTT
CASSPPGRGAFF
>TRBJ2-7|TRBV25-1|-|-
TGTGCCAGCAGTGTTTGGAGAGCAGGGAGAGGCGACGAGCAGTACTTC
CASSVWRAGRGDEQYF
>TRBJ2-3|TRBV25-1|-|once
TGTGCCAGCAGTGAACTGCCAGGGGGCACAGATACGCAGTATTTT
CASSELPGGTDTQYF
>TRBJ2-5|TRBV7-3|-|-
TGTGCCAGCAGCGGGGGGGAGACCCAGTACTTC
CASSGGETQYF
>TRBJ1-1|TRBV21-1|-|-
TGTGCCAGCAGCAAAGAAAGTTGGACTAACACTGAAGCTTTCTTT
CASSKESWTNTEAFF
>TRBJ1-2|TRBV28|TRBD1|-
TGTGCCAGCAGTGCCCCTGGGACAGGGAATGGCTACACCTTC
CASSAPGTGNGYTF
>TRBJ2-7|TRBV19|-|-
TGTGCCAGTAGTCCGCGGACTGGGGCCTACGAGCAGTACTTC
CASSPRTGAYEQYF
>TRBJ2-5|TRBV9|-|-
TGTGCCAGCAGCGTTGGTTCGCGGGCCACGGGGGAGACCCAGTACTTC
CASSVGSRATGETQYF
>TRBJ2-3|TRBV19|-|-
TGTGCCAGTAGTATCGGGGCGCATACGCAGTATTTT
CASSIGAHTQYF
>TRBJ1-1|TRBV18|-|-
TGTGCCAGCTCACCAATCGGGGGAATTCGGGCTGAAGCTTTCTTT
CASSPIGGIRAEAFF
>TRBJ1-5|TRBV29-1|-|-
TGCAGCGTGGTAGGGGACACAAATCAGCCCCAGCATTTT
CSVVGDTNQPQHF
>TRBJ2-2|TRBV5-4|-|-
TGTGCCAGCAGCTTGGGGGGCAGGCCGAACACCGGGGAGCTGTTTTTT
CASSLGGRPNTGELFF
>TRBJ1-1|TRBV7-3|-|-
TGTGCCAGCAGTCCTAATATTCGGGCGACTGAAGCTTTCTTT
CASSPNIRATEAFF
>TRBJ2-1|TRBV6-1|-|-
TGTGCCAGCAGGGAGGGGGAGGGTAGTTTAGAGCAGTTCTTC
CASREGEGSLEQFF
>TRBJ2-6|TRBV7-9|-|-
TGTGCCAGCAGCTTAGCGGCGGGATTCCACTCTGGGGCCAACGTCCTGACTTTC
CASSLAAGFHSGANVLTF
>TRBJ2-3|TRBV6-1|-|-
TGTGCCAGCAGTGCAGGCTATACGCAGTATTTT
CASSAGYTQYF
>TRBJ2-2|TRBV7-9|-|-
TGTGCCAGCAGCTTGTTCCAGGACACCGGGGAGCTGTTTTTT
CASSLFQDTGELFF